What follows is one T cell receptor (beta chain) and its context. Which antigen it targets is not known. Per-nucleotide qualities are absent, and no much larger clonotype sits a single base away. The data derive from a study of CD4 T cells in relation to SARS-CoV-2 and coronaviruses (dated by TCRdb to the early 2020s). With regard to the full study: The ViraFEST assay cultured PBMCs with antigen for 10 days, then sequenced TCR beta CDR3s to find antigen-specific clonal expansions. Across all 12 patients in the convalescent cohort, the median age was approximately 38 years, with a range of about 20 to 80 years. Among the roughly twelve convalescent patients, 8 males and 4 females were included, and two of the subjects were Hispanic. HLA restriction was mapped for shared crossreactive spike epitopes using patient-derived lymphoblastoid cell lines. The study assessed, at the TCR clonotype level, memory CD4+ T cell crossreactivity between SARS-CoV-2 and common cold coronavirus spike proteins. The Adaptive Biotechnologies TCR-sequencing kit was used to sequence samples from three pre-COVID donors and the naive versus memory experiments, while other data came from Illumina-based sequencing. A different TCR-beta assay, based on Illumina, was used to sequence expansion assays from other donors in the study.

After removal of 0 bases from V and 5 bases from J, the junction retains 7 bases not matched to a gene. According to the germline V gene, CDR1 reads SGHVS and CDR2 reads FQNEAQ. The CDR3 has 17 amino acids, counting the end cysteine and phenylalanine. Only the CDR3 region is kept as DNA, spanning 51 bases read in frame from base 1. Naive and memory CD4+ T cells were separated from cryopreserved PBMCs by CD4 enrichment followed by EasySep naive CD4+ T cell enrichment. For roughly 11 days, sorted naive or memory CD4+ T cells (under 110,000) were cultured at a 1:1 ratio with T cell-depleted PBMCs and CEF peptides. In general, triplicate replicate wells were used for every peptide culture condition. Ficoll-Paque PLUS gradient centrifugation was used to isolate PBMCs from leukapheresis product or whole blood. PBMCs were either cryopreserved at -140°C or used fresh in the expansion assay. The QIAamp Micro DNA Kit was used to extract genomic DNA from the CD4+ T cells.

DNA from CEF-cultured naive and memory CD4+ T cells underwent immunoSEQ TCR-beta sequencing at survey level. The published analysis was carried out like this. During preprocessing, nonproductive sequences were discarded, as were any CDR3s that did not begin with C, did not end with F or W, or were shorter than 7 amino acids. Antigen-specific clonotypes were called with the MANAFEST web app on the basis of expansion relative to the reference and to other culture wells. A clone was considered positive if significant expansion relative to the reference culture was observed in 2 of 3 replicate wells at an FDR below 0.05. A further requirement for positive clones was significant expansion compared with all other tandem wells, along with an odds ratio above 5. Cultured and uncultured naive and memory CD4+ repertoires were searched for CDR3s previously identified as spike- and CEF-reactive. Pairwise Levenshtein distance, computed with the stringdist R package after three terminal residues were trimmed from each end, was used as the measure of CDR3 homology. The immuneACCESS repertoire file appears here via TCRdb, limited to in-frame rearrangements. These files lack a portion of the clones; in checked studies, under half of the deficit traces to unresolved V genes, and the cause of the others is not known. The V and J calls and the clone size are those of that table, but D and trimming were determined from the DNA. This sample lists around 40,000 clones; about 80% were detected once. The ten most abundant clones make up roughly 1.2% of the sample.

What the study reported, not specific to this receptor: Crossreactive clones showed significantly weaker SARS-CoV-2-driven expansion than monoreactive clones, consistent with antigenic imprinting. Around two thirds of donors had memory CD4+ clonotypes that crossrecognized SARS-CoV-2 and at least one common cold coronavirus spike. Crossreactivity analysis centred on spike protein, so crossreactivity against other viral proteins was not assessed. Sequencing of naive versus memory cells indicated that the assay detects memory recall responses, not primary responses primed during culture. The study was limited by small numbers of patients and tested TCRs. Because no donor provided both pre-pandemic and post-infection samples, tracing the source of pre-existing responses was limited.

Material for sequencing was naive CD4+ T cells from PBMCs, cultured in vitro. The sample's cell subset or site label is to be understood as: naive CD4+ T cells isolated by negative enrichment. The chain uses TRBV7-8 and TRBJ1-5, with 10 central nucleotides matching TRBD1. This receptor was obtained from an adult with COVID-19. The CDR3 region reads CASSLAFRGQGYQPQHF. Here is the DNA: TGTGCCAGCAGCTTAGCGTTCAGGGGACAGGGGTATCAGCCCCAGCATTTT.